Following are 10 T cell receptor beta chains from one sample sequenced in a study of patients and donors after allogeneic stem cell transplantation. TCRdb used MiXCR to reprocess the RT-PCR reads, holding one entry per CDR3 protein. The sample lists 900,000 to 1,000,000 distinct CDR3 sequences, more than 15% occurring once. The sequenced sample was blood, either unsorted or a sorted T cell fraction (not recorded which). The receptors shown here come from a human donor who was either an allogeneic HSCT recipient or a stem cell or donor lymphocyte infusion donor (not recorded which). It is not recorded whose cells these are; they may come from a transplant donor.

This clonotype was seen a handful of times. V and J are TRBV7-3 and TRBJ2-1, with D perhaps TRBD2 (6 bases). CDR1 SGHTA and CDR2 FQGTGA come from the germline V gene. V lost 2 bases, J lost 2 bases, and 10 bases lay in between. The CDR3 length is 15 residues. In DNA form, the CDR3 reads TGTGCCAGCAGCTTAGACGGGAGAACCTACAATGAGCAGTTCTTC. Encoded protein: CASSLDGRTYNEQFF. Drawing the rest from reference TRBV7-3 and TRBJ2-1, the complete variable domain is GAGVSQTPSNKVTEKGKYVELRCDPISGHTALYWYRQSLGQGPEFLIYFQGTGAADDSGLPNDRFFAVRPEGSVSTLKIQRTERGDSAVYLCASSLDGRTYNEQFFGPGTRLTVL.

The sample holds a few counts of this clonotype. This rearrangement joins TRBV12-3 or TRBV12-4 to TRBJ1-1; 9 bases agree with TRBD1. The CDR3 totals 17 residues. After removal of 5 bases from V and 0 bases from J, the junction contained 10 bases not matched to a gene. This CDR3 reads CASSRGGQGFMNTEAFF. CDR3 sequence (DNA): TGTGCCAGCAGTAGGGGGGGACAGGGTTTCATGAACACTGAAGCTTTCTTT.

This chain links TRBV7-9 with TRBJ2-5; D is undetermined. This CDR3 comprises 13 residues. CDR1 is SEHNR, CDR2 FQNEAQ, per germline (reference sequence). V dropped 5 bases and J dropped 1 base, with 8 bases sitting between them. The CDR3 bases are TGTGCCAGCAGCGACGGGTCCCAAGAGACCCAGTACTTC. This sequence encodes CASSDGSQETQYF.

This clonotype has more than one count but fewer than ten. The chain joins TRBV29-1 to TRBJ1-2; D ambiguous. The V gene's germline CDR1 is SQVTM and CDR2 ANQGSEA. The CDR3 has 13 amino acids. Between the trimmed V and J ends, which lost 3 bases and 4 bases, there was a span of 12 bases. The CDR3 DNA reads as TGCAGCGTTGACGAGGGCATCGGCTATGGCTACACCTTC. It yields the protein CSVDEGIGYGYTF.

This clonotype was recorded a few times. The rearrangement links TRBV9 to TRBJ2-7, with 8 bases that match TRBD2. With V trimmed by 4 bases and J by 6 bases, 9 bases remained unmatched. Germline CDR1 and CDR2: SGDLS and YYNGEE. The CDR3 extends over 14 amino acids. The CDR3 sequence is CASSPAGLGGEQYF. As DNA, the CDR3 is TGTGCCAGCAGCCCCGCGGGACTAGGCGGCGAGCAGTACTTC.

Many counts were recorded for this clonotype. This chain links TRBV29-1 with TRBJ2-1; a possible D gene is TRBD2 (5 bases). The CDR3 is 14 amino acids. V shed 7 bases and J shed 0 bases, with 13 bases lying between them. In germline, CDR1 is SQVTM, CDR2 ANQGSEA. CDR3 in DNA: TGCAGCGGGTCCCGGGGTACCTCCTACAATGAGCAGTTCTTC. Translation gives CSGSRGTSYNEQFF.

This clonotype was counted only a few times. A junction boundary mismatches the germline segment, possibly from a read error. This chain connects TRBV28 to TRBJ2-3; no clear D. This CDR3 comprises 15 residues. Germline V gene sequence: CDR1 MDHEN, CDR2 SYDVKM. Written as DNA, the CDR3 is TGTGCCAGCAGTGACTCATACATCGCAACAGATGCGCAGTATTTT. Its translation: CASSDSYIATDAQYF.

The rearrangement joins TRBV7-9 to TRBJ2-7, with a tentative D call TRBD1 (6 bases). This CDR3 region has 15 residues. From germline, CDR1 is SEHNR and CDR2 FQNEAQ (reference sequence). The germline V and J ends were trimmed by 8 bases and 3 bases, with 20 bases remaining between them. The chain's CDR3 is CASRGTGHIRYEQYF. Written as DNA, the CDR3 is TGTGCCAGCCGAGGGACGGGACACATTCGCTACGAGCAGTACTTC. The full variable domain, its missing parts supplied by reference TRBV7-9 and TRBJ2-7, is DTGVSQNPRHKITKRGQNVTFRCDPISEHNRLYWYRQTLGQGPEFLTYFQNEAQLEKSRLLSDRFSAERPKGSFSTLEIQRTEQGDSAMYLCASRGTGHIRYEQYFGPGTRLTVT.

In DNA form, the CDR3 reads TGTGCCAGCAGTGAAGCACGGCTCAGCTCCTACGAGCAGTACTTC. It encodes CASSEARLSSYEQYF. The V gene is TRBV6-1, the J gene TRBJ2-7, with D hard to call. Germline CDR1 MNHNS, CDR2 SASEGT. CDR3 size: 15 residues. V was cut by 0 bases and J by 0 bases, with 9 bases left in between.

V and J are TRBV5-8 and TRBJ1-5; D is perhaps TRBD1 (6 bases). Germline lookup yields CDR1 SGHTS and CDR2 YDEGEE. V lost 5 bases to trimming and J lost 1 base, with 16 bases between them. The CDR3 consists of 16 residues. The CDR3 here is CASRPSRTESNQPQHF. For the CDR3, the DNA is TGTGCCAGCAGGCCGAGCAGGACAGAAAGCAATCAGCCCCAGCATTTT.